The 8 T cell receptor beta chains presented below share a single source sample, sequenced in a study of T cell repertoires in cytomegalovirus infection. What these receptors recognize is not known. TCRdb reanalysed the reads using MiXCR and keeps one entry per CDR3 protein. Of about 52,000 distinct CDR3 sequences listed, about 19% are singletons. The sample here was CD8+ T cells from cultured PBMCs, taken from culture after CMV antigen stimulation. Receptor source: a human donor in good health (CMV status not recorded). Some clones in this sample may be carry-over from other donors' samples.

This clonotype was detected a few times. The V and J genes are TRBV7-2 and TRBJ2-7, with 7 bases lining up with TRBD1. V lost 5 bases, J lost 3 bases, and 7 bases stayed unmatched. CDR1 and CDR2 from the germline V gene are SGHTA and FQGNSA. The CDR3 spans 14 residues. The CDR3 bases are TGTGCCAGCAGCACCCGAAACAGGGGCTACGAGCAGTACTTC. This sequence encodes CASSTRNRGYEQYF.

For this clonotype: A much larger clonotype is one base distant, so this may be a read error. J is TRBJ1-1 and V is TRBV2; D not certain. Germline values: CDR1 SNHLY, CDR2 FYNNEI. Trimming took off 8 bases at V and 1 base at J, with 2 bases between the two ends. This CDR3 contains 10 residues. CDR3 region: CASGNTEAFF. DNA for the CDR3: TGTGCCAGCGGGAACACTGAAGCTTTCTTT.

The chain is built from TRBV5-8 and TRBJ1-4; TRBD1 agrees at 8 bases. The germline gives CDR1 SGHTS, CDR2 YDEGEE. The junction had 3 bases not matched to a gene; V was cut back by 0 bases and J by 8 bases. The CDR3 spans 14 residues. CDR3: CASSLEQGAEKLFF. CDR3 DNA: TGTGCCAGCAGCTTGGAGCAGGGGGCAGAAAAACTGTTTTTT. Together with reference TRBV5-8 and TRBJ1-4, the CDR3 gives the full variable domain: EAGVTQSPTHLIKTRGQQATLRCSPISGHTSVYWYQQALGLGLQFLLWYDEGEERNRGNFPPRFSGRQFPNYSSELNVNALELEDSALYLCASSLEQGAEKLFFGSGTQLSVL.

The chain combines TRBV5-4 with TRBJ1-2; 9 nucleotides align to TRBD1. The trim removed 4 bases at V and 7 bases at J, leaving 8 bases unmatched. CDR3 length: 14 residues. From germline, CDR1 is SGHNT and CDR2 YYREEE (reference sequence). The CDR3 DNA sequence: TGTGCCAGCAGCAACGACAGGGGGAATTTTGGCTACACCTTC. Its translation: CASSNDRGNFGYTF.

V usage is TRBV10-3 and J usage is TRBJ2-2; D may correspond to TRBD1 or TRBD2 (5 bases each). V lost 4 bases and J lost 6, with 15 bases in between. The CDR3 runs to 15 residues. Germline CDR1 reads ENHRY; CDR2 reads SYGVKD. The CDR3 DNA follows: TGTGCCATCAGTGCCGAGACGGGGCGGGCCGGGGAGCTGTTTTTT. It codes for CAISAETGRAGELFF.

This clonotype was counted once. The V gene is TRBV27, the J gene TRBJ1-1; possibly TRBD1 for D (5 bases). CDR1 MNHEY and CDR2 SMNVEV come from the germline V gene (reference sequence). The ends were cut back, 10 bases at V and 5 bases at J, with 20 bases in the middle. The CDR3 extends over 14 amino acids. CDR3 DNA sequence: TGTGCCACCAGGGAGGAGCAGGGAGGGACTGAAGCTTTCTTT. Translating gives CATREEQGGTEAFF.

The sample holds a few counts of this clonotype. The CDR3 loop reads CASSLGGTTGPEAFF. CDR3 sequence (DNA): TGTGCCAGCAGCTTAGGAGGCACGACAGGCCCTGAAGCTTTCTTT. The V and J genes are TRBV7-2 and TRBJ1-1; TRBD1 might be the D (6 bases). The V end lost 1 base, the J end lost 6 bases, and 15 bases lay between the germline ends. This CDR3 is 15 amino acids long. CDR1 is SGHTA, CDR2 FQGNSA, per germline.

This chain links TRBV4-1 with TRBJ1-1, with unresolved D. The V gene's germline CDR1 is MGHRA and CDR2 YSYEKL. This CDR3 spans 15 amino acids. Trimming removed 0 bases from V and 5 bases from J, with 13 bases in between. The CDR3 DNA sequence: TGCGCCAGCAGCCAAGAAGCGAGTTCGGGGACTGAAGCTTTCTTT. Translated, it gives CASSQEASSGTEAFF.